This TCR beta chain derives from a study of cytomegalovirus exposure and HLA in healthy donors. Broader study findings: Cytomegalovirus association was listed for 164 TCR beta chains. Highly shared sequence variants in one cluster were likely a sequencing artifact.

A word on this clone: Its antigen is unidentified.

A multiplex PCR was run with 60 Vbeta primers and 13 Jbeta primers. Produced via immunoSEQ multiplex PCR; TCRdb's table is partial and in-frame only. In the table there are approximately 180,000 clones, 80% of which are singletons. CDR1 and CDR2 from the germline V gene are LGHNA and YNFKEQ. This CDR3 spans 15 amino acids. The V and J ends lost 3 bases and 6 bases respectively, with 17 bases between them. This sequence was found in a man younger than 40 in good health and CMV-seropositive. The rearrangement uses TRBV4-2 and TRBJ1-2; maybe TRBD1 (5 bases). Sequenced input: PBMCs. The CDR3 spells CASSQVFQGSDGYTF. DNA of the CDR3: TGTGCCAGCAGCCAGGTATTCCAGGGTTCAGATGGCTACACCTTC.